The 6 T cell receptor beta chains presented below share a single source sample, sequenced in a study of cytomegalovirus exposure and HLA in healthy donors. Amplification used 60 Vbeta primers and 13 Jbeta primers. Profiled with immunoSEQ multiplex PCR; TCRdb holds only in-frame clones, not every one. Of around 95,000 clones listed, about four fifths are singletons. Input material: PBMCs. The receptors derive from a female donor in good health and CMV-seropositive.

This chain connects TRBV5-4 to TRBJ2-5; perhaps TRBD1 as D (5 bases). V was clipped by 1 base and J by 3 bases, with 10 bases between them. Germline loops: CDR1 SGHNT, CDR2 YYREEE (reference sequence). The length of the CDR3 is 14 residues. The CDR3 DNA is TGTGCCAGCAGCTTGCGTCAGGGAAAAGAGACCCAGTACTTC. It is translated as CASSLRQGKETQYF.

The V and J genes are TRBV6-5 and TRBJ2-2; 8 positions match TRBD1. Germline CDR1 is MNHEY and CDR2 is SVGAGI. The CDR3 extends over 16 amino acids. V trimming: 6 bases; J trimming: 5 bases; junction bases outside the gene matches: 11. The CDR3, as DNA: TGTGCCAGCAGATACCCCCAGGGGGCTGATACCGGGGAGCTGTTTTTT. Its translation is CASRYPQGADTGELFF.

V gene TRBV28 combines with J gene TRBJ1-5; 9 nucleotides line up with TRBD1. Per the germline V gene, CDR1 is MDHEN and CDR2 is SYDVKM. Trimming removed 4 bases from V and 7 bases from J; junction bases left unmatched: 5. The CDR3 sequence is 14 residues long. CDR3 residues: CASSSTGGTQPQHF. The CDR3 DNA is TGTGCCAGCAGTTCGACAGGGGGGACGCAGCCCCAGCATTTT.

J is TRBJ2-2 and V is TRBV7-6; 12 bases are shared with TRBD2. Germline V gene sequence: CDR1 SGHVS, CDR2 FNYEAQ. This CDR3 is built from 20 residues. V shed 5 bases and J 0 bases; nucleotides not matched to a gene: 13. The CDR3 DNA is TGTGCCAGCAGCCCGCTTTCTAGCGGGGGGGATTTCGCGAACACCGGGGAGCTGTTTTTT. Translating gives CASSPLSSGGDFANTGELFF.

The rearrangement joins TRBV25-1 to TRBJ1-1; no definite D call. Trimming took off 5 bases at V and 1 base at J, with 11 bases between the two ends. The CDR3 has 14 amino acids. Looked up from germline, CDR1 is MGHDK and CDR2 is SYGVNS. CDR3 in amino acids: CASSRSPENTEAFF. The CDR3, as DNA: TGTGCCAGCAGTCGGTCCCCTGAGAACACTGAAGCTTTCTTT.

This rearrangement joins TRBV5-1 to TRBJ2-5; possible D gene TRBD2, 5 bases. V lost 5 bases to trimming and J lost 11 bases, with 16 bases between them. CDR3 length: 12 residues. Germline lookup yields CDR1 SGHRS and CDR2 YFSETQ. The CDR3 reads CASRPETREQYF. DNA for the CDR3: TGCGCCAGCAGACCGGAAACGAGGGAGCAGTACTTC.